This is a list of T cell receptor beta chains from one sample in a study of neoadjuvant nivolumab and ipilimumab in lung cancer. The method was immunoSEQ multiplex PCR; TCRdb's version includes in-frame clones alone and lacks a portion of them. The table has tens of thousands of clones, approximately 81% seen once. Sample: peripheral blood, taken before neoadjuvant nivolumab, alone or with ipilimumab. The receptor source for this set is an adult with non-small cell lung cancer. Both conserved end residues are part of each CDR3. A D gene is named only where the DNA matches it firmly. Not every row has a clone size; where given, it reads once, few, many or a size class.

size	V	D	J	length	DNA	CDR3
-	TRBV2	-	TRBJ2-1	14	TGTGCCAGCAGCGGGAGTCGGAGCTACAATGAGCAGTTCTTC	CASSGSRSYNEQFF
-	TRBV30	-	TRBJ2-5	15	TGTGCCTGGAGTGCTCTGGGGCAGGTCCAAGAGACCCAGTACTTC	CAWSALGQVQETQYF
-	TRBV9	-	TRBJ2-7	13	TGTGCCAGCTCCCGGGCCCTCCACAACGAGCAGTACTTC	CASSRALHNEQYF
-	TRBV9	-	TRBJ2-3	13	TGTGCCAGCAGCGCGAGGGGGGAAGATACGCAGTATTTT	CASSARGEDTQYF
-	TRBV6-1	-	TRBJ1-1	11	TGTGCCAGCTTAAGGCACCCTGAAGCTTTCTTT	CASLRHPEAFF
once	TRBV10-3	-	TRBJ2-5	14	TGTGCCATCAGTGAGGGGGGCGTAACAGAGACCCAGTACTTC	CAISEGGVTETQYF
-	TRBV11-3	-	TRBJ2-7	15	TGTGCCAGCAGCTCTCAGGGTGGTCTCGGGCACGAGCAGTACTTC	CASSSQGGLGHEQYF
-	TRBV6-6	-	TRBJ2-2	13	TGTGCCAGCAGTCCCGAAGGGGTCGGGGAGCTGTTTTTT	CASSPEGVGELFF
-	TRBV5-6	-	TRBJ2-5	14	TGTGCCAGCAGCTTGGGACAGTCACAAGAGACCCAGTACTTC	CASSLGQSQETQYF
-	TRBV9	-	TRBJ2-3	17	TGTGCCAGCAGCGTAGCAGGGCAGCGGGCTAGCACAGATACGCAGTATTTT	CASSVAGQRASTDTQYF
-	TRBV30	TRBD1	TRBJ1-1	17	TGTGCCTGGAGTGTACGGCAGGGGGCGCCTAGGGACACTGAAGCTTTCTTT	CAWSVRQGAPRDTEAFF
-	TRBV29-1	TRBD1	TRBJ2-7	13	TGCAGCGTTGCACAGGGGCTTTCCTACGAGCAGTACTTC	CSVAQGLSYEQYF
-	TRBV7-6	-	TRBJ2-1	18	TGTGCCAGCAGCTTAGGGGTCGGGGCGCCGCTAAAACACAATGAGCAGTTCTTC	CASSLGVGAPLKHNEQFF
-	TRBV7-9	TRBD2	TRBJ2-1	14	TGTGCCAGCAGCTTGGCGGGAGGGAACAATGAGCAGTTCTTC	CASSLAGGNNEQFF
once	TRBV6-6	TRBD2	TRBJ2-1	15	TGTGCCAGCAGTTACCCGGGACTAGCGGGGGGTGAGCAGTTCTTC	CASSYPGLAGGEQFF